A selection of T cell receptor beta chains follows, all from one sample in a study of T cell responses to AZD1222 COVID-19 vaccine. The table came from immunoSEQ multiplex PCR; TCRdb's copy has only in-frame clones and leaves some out. Among about 66,000 clones listed, 75% to 95% were seen once. Material: peripheral blood, obtained 28 days after the second dose of the MenACWY control vaccine. These receptors all stem from an adult who received the MenACWY meningococcal vaccine as a control. The CDR3 runs from the conserved cysteine through the conserved F or W. D genes are given only for firm matches. Not all rows give a size; the values are once, few, many and, for expanded clones, a class.

CDR3aa: CASSGANHNSPLHF; CDR3nt: TGTGCCAGCAGTGGGGCCAACCATAATTCACCCCTCCACTTT; j_gene: TRBJ1-6; d_gene: NA; len: 14; v_gene: TRBV28; abundance: NA
CDR3aa: CASSPGQDYGYTF; CDR3nt: TGTGCCAGCAGCCCGGGACAGGATTATGGCTACACCTTC; j_gene: TRBJ1-2; d_gene: TRBD1; len: 13; v_gene: TRBV11-2; abundance: once
CDR3aa: CASSAKLTGPGYTF; CDR3nt: TGTGCCAGCAGCGCGAAGTTAACAGGGCCTGGCTACACCTTC; j_gene: TRBJ1-2; d_gene: NA; len: 14; v_gene: TRBV9; abundance: NA
CDR3aa: CASTPETGPRERYF; CDR3nt: TGTGCCAGCACACCGGAGACCGGGCCCCGGGAGCGATACTTC; j_gene: TRBJ2-7; d_gene: NA; len: 14; v_gene: TRBV7-2; abundance: NA
CDR3aa: CASSSGGSYNEQFF; CDR3nt: TGTGCCAGCAGCAGCGGAGGCTCCTACAATGAGCAGTTCTTC; j_gene: TRBJ2-1; d_gene: NA; len: 14; v_gene: TRBV6-5; abundance: NA
CDR3aa: CASRPTRNTGELFF; CDR3nt: TGTGCCAGCAGGCCTACTAGGAACACCGGGGAGCTGTTTTTT; j_gene: TRBJ2-2; d_gene: NA; len: 14; v_gene: TRBV3-1/TRBV3-2; abundance: once
CDR3aa: CATSDFPSGNQPQHF; CDR3nt: TGTGCCACCAGTGATTTCCCATCAGGGAATCAGCCCCAGCATTTT; j_gene: TRBJ1-5; d_gene: NA; len: 15; v_gene: TRBV24-1; abundance: NA
CDR3aa: CASSLGGTSGNTIYF; CDR3nt: TGTGCCAGCAGCTTAGGGGGTACCTCTGGAAACACCATATATTTT; j_gene: TRBJ1-3; d_gene: NA; len: 15; v_gene: TRBV7-2; abundance: NA
CDR3aa: CASSLGGGEQYF; CDR3nt: TGTGCCAGCAGTTTGGGCGGTGGCGAGCAGTACTTC; j_gene: TRBJ2-7; d_gene: NA; len: 12; v_gene: TRBV28; abundance: NA
CDR3aa: CASSRRDARSPKRGADTQYF; CDR3nt: TGTGCCAGCAGTCGCCGGGACGCGCGGAGTCCGAAGCGGGGCGCGGATACGCAGTATTTT; j_gene: TRBJ2-3; d_gene: TRBD2; len: 20; v_gene: TRBV6-6; abundance: NA
CDR3aa: CASSSASGSSYNEQFF; CDR3nt: TGCGCCAGCAGCTCCGCTAGCGGGAGTTCCTACAATGAGCAGTTCTTC; j_gene: TRBJ2-1; d_gene: TRBD2; len: 16; v_gene: TRBV5-1; abundance: NA
CDR3aa: CATSATGNTIYF; CDR3nt: TGTGCCACCTCGGCTACTGGAAACACCATATATTTT; j_gene: TRBJ1-3; d_gene: NA; len: 12; v_gene: TRBV19; abundance: NA